These 3 T cell receptor beta chains share one sample of origin, sequenced in a study of neoadjuvant anti-PD-1 for oral cavity cancer. Indicated time point: after neoadjuvant nivolumab, at surgical resection. Produced via immunoSEQ multiplex PCR; TCRdb's table is partial and in-frame only. The repertoire holds more than 13,000 clones, with 73% as singletons. Sequenced here: PBMCs, sampled after nivolumab (anti-PD-1) treatment. These receptors originate from a person aged 35-79 years with oral cavity squamous cell carcinoma.

The J gene is TRBJ2-1, the V gene TRBV4-2; no clear D gene. CDR1 LGHNA and CDR2 YNFKEQ come from the germline V gene. CDR3 length: 15 residues. Trimming left V 2 bases short and J 1 base short, with 9 bases between. The CDR3 DNA sequence: TGTGCCAGCAGCCAATCGACCGATTCCTACAATGAGCAGTTCTTC. This sequence encodes CASSQSTDSYNEQFF.

The count of this clone is one. V and J are TRBV2 and TRBJ2-3; D is perhaps TRBD1 (6 bases). The CDR3 sequence is 16 residues long. Germline CDR1 reads SNHLY; CDR2 reads FYNNEI. The ends were cut back, 3 bases at V and 2 bases at J, with 15 bases in the middle. CDR3 amino acids: CASSDEGEWDTDTQYF. In DNA form, the CDR3 reads TGTGCCAGCAGTGATGAGGGGGAGTGGGACACAGATACGCAGTATTTT.

V and J are TRBV27 and TRBJ1-2, with D possibly being TRBD1 (5 bases). The V end was cut by 1 base, the J end by 8 bases, with 20 bases between. The CDR3 totals 16 residues. Per germline, CDR1 MNHEY and CDR2 SMNVEV (reference sequence). The CDR3 nucleotides are TGTGCCAGCAGTTTATGGATGGCTGGGGGGTCAGGAGGCTACACCTTC. Encoded protein: CASSLWMAGGSGGYTF.